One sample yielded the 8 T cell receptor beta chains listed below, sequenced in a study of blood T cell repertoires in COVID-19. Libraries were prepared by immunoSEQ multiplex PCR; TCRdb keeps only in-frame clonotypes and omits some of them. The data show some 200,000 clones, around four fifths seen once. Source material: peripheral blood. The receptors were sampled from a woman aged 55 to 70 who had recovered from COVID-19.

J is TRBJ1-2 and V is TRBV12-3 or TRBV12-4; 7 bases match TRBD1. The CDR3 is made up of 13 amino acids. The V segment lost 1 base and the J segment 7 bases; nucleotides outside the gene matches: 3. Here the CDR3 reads CASSLGHRGGYTF. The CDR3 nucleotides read TGTGCCAGCAGTTTAGGGCACAGGGGTGGCTACACCTTC.

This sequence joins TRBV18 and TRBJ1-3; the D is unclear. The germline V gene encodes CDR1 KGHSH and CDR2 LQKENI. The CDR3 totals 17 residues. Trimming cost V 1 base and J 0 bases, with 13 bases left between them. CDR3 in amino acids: CASSPRASTSSGNTIYF. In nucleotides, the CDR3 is TGTGCCAGCTCACCACGGGCGTCTACGAGCTCTGGAAACACCATATATTTT.

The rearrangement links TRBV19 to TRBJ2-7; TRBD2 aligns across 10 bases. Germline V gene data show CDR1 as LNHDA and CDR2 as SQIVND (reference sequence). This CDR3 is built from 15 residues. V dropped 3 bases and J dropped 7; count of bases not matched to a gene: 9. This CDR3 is CASSMLAGGQREQYF. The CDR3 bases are TGTGCCAGTAGTATGTTAGCGGGGGGCCAACGGGAGCAGTACTTC.

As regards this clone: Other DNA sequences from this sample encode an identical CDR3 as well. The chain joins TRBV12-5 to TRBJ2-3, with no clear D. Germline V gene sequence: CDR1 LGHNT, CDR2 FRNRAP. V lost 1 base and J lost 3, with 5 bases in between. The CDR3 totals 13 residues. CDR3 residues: CASGLAGTDTQYF. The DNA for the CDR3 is TGTGCTAGTGGTTTGGCCGGTACAGATACGCAGTATTTT.

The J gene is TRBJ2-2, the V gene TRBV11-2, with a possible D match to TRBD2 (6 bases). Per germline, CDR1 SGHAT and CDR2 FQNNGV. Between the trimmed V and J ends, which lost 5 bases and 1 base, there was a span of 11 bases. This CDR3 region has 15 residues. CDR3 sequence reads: CASSPGLQNTGELFF. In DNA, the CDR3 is TGTGCCAGCAGCCCGGGACTCCAGAACACCGGGGAGCTGTTTTTT.

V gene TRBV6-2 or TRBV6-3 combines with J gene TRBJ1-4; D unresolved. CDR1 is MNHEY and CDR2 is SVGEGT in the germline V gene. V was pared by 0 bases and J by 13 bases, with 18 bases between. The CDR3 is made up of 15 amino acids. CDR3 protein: CASSYSTRQWPGLFF. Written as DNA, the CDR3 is TGTGCCAGCAGTTACTCGACGAGGCAGTGGCCTGGACTGTTTTTT.

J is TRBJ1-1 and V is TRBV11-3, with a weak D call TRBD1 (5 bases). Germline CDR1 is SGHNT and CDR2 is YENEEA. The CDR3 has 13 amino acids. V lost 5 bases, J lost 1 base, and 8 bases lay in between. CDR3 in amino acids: CASSQGENTEAFF. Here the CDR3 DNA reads TGTGCCAGCAGCCAAGGGGAGAACACTGAAGCTTTCTTT.

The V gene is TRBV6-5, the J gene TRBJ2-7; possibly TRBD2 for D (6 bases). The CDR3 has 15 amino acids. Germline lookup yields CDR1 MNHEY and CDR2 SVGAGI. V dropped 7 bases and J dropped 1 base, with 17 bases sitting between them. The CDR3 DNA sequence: TGTGCCAGCACTCGGGCAGGGAGGAGATCCTACGAGCAGTACTTC. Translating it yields CASTRAGRRSYEQYF.